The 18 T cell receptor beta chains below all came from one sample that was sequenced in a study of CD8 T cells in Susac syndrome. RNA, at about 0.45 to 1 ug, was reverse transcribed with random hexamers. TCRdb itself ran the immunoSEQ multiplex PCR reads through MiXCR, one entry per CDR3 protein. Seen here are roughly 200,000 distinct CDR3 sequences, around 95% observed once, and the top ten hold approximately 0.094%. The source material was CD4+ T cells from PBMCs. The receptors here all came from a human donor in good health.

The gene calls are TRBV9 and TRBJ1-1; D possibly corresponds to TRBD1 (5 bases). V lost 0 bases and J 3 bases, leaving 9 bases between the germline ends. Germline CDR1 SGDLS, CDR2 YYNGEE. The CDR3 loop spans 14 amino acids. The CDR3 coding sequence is TGTGCCAGCAGCGTAGGACAGATCTACACTGAAGCTTTCTTT. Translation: CASSVGQIYTEAFF.

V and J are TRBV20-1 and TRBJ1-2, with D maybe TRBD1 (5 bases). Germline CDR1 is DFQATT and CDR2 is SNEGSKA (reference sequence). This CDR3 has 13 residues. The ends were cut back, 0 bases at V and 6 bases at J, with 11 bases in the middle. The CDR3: CSAREPGGNGYTF. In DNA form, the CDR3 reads TGCAGTGCTAGAGAACCGGGGGGAAATGGCTACACCTTC.

CDR3 sequence: CASSYRGVRGTEAFF. CDR3 sequence (DNA): TGTGCCAGCAGTTACAGAGGGGTTCGTGGGACTGAAGCTTTCTTT. V is TRBV6-6 and J is TRBJ1-1; TRBD1 might be the D (5 bases). Germline assignment: CDR1 MNHNY and CDR2 SVGAGI (reference sequence). The CDR3 extends over 15 amino acids. Deletions cut 2 bases from V and 5 bases from J, with 15 bases between.

The DNA of the CDR3 is TGTGCCAGCAGCCTCAGTGCCTATGGCTACACCTTC. It translates to CASSLSAYGYTF. This chain connects TRBV3-1 to TRBJ1-2, with unresolved D. V was pared by 4 bases and J by 4 bases, with 7 bases between. Germline lookup yields CDR1 LGHDT and CDR2 YNNKEL (reference sequence). This CDR3 spans 12 amino acids. Based on the CDR3 plus reference TRBV3-1 and TRBJ1-2, the full variable domain is DTAVSQTPKYLVTQMGNDKSIKCEQNLGHDTMYWYKQDSKKFLKIMFSYNNKELIINETVPNRFSPKSPDKAHLNLHINSLELGDSAVYFCASSLSAYGYTFGSGTRLTVV.

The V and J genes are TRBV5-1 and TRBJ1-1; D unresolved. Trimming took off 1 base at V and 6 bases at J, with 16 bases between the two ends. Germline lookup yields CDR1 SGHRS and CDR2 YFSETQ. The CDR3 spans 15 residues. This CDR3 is CASSLSGYGEAEAFF. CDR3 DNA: TGCGCCAGCAGCTTGAGTGGTTACGGGGAGGCTGAAGCTTTCTTT.

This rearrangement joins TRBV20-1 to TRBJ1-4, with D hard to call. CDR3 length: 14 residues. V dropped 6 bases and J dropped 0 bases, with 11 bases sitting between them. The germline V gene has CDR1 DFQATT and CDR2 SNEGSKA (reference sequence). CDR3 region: CSAHGDTTNEKLFF. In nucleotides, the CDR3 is TGCAGTGCCCACGGGGATACAACTAATGAAAAACTGTTTTTT.

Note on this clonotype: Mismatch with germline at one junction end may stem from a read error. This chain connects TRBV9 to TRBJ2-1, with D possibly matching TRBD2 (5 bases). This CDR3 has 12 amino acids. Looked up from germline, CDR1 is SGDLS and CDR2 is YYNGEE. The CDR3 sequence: CASSVRKPTGIF. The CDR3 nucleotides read TGTGCCAGCAGCGTACGGAAACCCACCGGGATCTTC.

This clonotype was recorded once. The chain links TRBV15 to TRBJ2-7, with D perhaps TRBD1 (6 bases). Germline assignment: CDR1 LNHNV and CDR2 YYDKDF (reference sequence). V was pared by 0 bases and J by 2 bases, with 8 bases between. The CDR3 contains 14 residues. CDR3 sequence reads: CATSRDPGAYEQYF. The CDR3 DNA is TGTGCCACCAGCAGAGATCCAGGGGCCTACGAGCAGTACTTC.

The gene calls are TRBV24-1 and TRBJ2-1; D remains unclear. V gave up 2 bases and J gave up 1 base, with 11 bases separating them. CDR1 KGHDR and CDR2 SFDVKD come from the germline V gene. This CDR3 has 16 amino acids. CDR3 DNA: TGTGCCACCAGTGATTCGGTCGCAGTGTCCTACAATGAGCAGTTCTTC. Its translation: CATSDSVAVSYNEQFF.

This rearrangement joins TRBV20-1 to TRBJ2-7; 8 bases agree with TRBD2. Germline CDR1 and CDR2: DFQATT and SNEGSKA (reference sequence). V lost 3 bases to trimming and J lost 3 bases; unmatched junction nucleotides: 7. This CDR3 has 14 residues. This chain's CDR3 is CSARRGEFRYEQYV. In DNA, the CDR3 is TGCAGTGCTAGGCGGGGGGAGTTTCGCTACGAGCAGTACGTC.

CDR3 sequence reads: CSANRNQETQYF. For the CDR3, the DNA is TGCAGTGCCAACCGCAATCAAGAGACCCAGTACTTC. This chain joins TRBV20-1 and TRBJ2-5; D remains ambiguous. The CDR3 sequence is 12 residues long. The ends were cut back, 6 bases at V and 2 bases at J, with 10 bases in the middle. Germline CDR1 DFQATT, CDR2 SNEGSKA (reference sequence).

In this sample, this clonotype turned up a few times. CDR3 bases: TGTGCCAGCAGTTCAGAAGCTGATACGCAGTATTTT. Translation gives CASSSEADTQYF. This chain uses TRBV6-5 with TRBJ2-3; unclear D gene. Germline V gene data show CDR1 as MNHEY and CDR2 as SVGAGI. The CDR3 consists of 12 residues. Deletions cut 4 bases from V and 6 bases from J, with 8 bases between.

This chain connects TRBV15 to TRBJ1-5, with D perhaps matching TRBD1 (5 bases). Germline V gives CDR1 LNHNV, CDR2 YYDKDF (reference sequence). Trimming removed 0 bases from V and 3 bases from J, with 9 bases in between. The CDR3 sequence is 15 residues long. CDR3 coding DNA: TGTGCCACCAGCAGAGACAGGGTCAACAATCAGCCCCAGCATTTT. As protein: CATSRDRVNNQPQHF.

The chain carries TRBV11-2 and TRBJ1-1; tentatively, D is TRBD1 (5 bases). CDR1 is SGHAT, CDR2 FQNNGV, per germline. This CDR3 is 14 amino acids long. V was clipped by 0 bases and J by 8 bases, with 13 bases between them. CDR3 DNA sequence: TGTGCCAGCAGCTTAGATCTGGGGGATTTAGAAGCTTTCTTT. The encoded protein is CASSLDLGDLEAFF.

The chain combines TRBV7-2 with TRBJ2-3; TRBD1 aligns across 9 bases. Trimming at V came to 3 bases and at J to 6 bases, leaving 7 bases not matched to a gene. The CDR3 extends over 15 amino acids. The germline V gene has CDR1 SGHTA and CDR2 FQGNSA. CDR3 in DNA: TGTGCCAGCAGCTTGCGGACAGGGGACAGGGATACGCAGTATTTT. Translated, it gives CASSLRTGDRDTQYF.

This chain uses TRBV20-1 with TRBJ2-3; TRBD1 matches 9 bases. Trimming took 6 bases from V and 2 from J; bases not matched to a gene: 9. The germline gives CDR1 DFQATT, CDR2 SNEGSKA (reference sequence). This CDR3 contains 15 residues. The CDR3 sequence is CSAEKGQGYTDTQYF. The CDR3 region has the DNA TGCAGTGCGGAAAAGGGACAGGGCTACACAGATACGCAGTATTTT.

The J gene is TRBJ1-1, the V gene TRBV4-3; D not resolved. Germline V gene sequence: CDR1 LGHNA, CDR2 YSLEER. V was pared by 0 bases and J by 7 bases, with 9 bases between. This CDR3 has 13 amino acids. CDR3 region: CASSQDRSFEAFF. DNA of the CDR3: TGCGCCAGCAGCCAAGATCGGTCGTTTGAAGCTTTCTTT.

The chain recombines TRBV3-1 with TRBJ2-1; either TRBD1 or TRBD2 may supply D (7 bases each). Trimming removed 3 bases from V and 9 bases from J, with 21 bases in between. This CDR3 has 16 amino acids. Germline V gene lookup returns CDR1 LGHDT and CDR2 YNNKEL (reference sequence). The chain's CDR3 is CASSQLGGGGMTEQFF. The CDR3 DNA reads TGTGCCAGCAGCCAGTTGGGAGGGGGCGGTATGACTGAGCAGTTCTTC.